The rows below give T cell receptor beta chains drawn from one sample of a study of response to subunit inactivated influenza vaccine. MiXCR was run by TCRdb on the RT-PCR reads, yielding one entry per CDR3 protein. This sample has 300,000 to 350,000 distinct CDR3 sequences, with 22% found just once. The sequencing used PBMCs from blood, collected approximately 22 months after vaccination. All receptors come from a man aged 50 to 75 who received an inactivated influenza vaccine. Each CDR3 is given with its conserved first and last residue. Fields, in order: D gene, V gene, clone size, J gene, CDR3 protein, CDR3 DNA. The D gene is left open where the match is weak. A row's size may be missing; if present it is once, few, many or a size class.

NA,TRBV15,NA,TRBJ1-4,CATSTPQVGGRNEKLFF,TGTGCCACCAGCACCCCCCAGGTCGGGGGAAGGAATGAAAAACTGTTTTTT
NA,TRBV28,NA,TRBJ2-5,CASTSRDYQETQYF,TGTGCCAGCACCTCTCGGGACTACCAAGAGACCCAGTACTTC
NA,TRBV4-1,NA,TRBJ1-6,CASSQVGSNNSPLHF,TGCGCCAGCAGCCAAGTTGGCAGCAACAATTCACCCCTCCACTTT
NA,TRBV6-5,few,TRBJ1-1,CASSLSGTISTEAFF,TGTGCCAGCAGTTTGTCCGGGACAATCTCCACTGAAGCTTTCTTT
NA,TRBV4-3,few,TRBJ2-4,CASSQDVSVPRAKNIQYF,TGCGCCAGCAGCCAAGATGTTTCGGTCCCCCGGGCCAAAAACATTCAGTACTTC
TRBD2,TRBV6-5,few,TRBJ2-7,CASSLAGPSYEQYF,TGTGCCAGCAGTTTAGCGGGGCCCTCCTACGAGCAGTACTTC
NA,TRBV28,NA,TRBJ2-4,CASVGQNIQYF,TGTGCCAGCGTGGGGCAGAACATTCAGTACTTC
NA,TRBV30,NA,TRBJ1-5,CAWSVSPAMQPQHF,TGTGCCTGGAGTGTAAGTCCCGCCATGCAGCCCCAGCATTTT
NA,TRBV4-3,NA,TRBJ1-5,CASSQDIRTHSNQPQHF,TGCGCCAGCAGCCAAGATATTCGGACCCATAGCAATCAGCCCCAGCATTTT
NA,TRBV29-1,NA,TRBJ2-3,CSVDLDTQYF,TGCAGCGTTGATCTAGATACGCAGTATTTT
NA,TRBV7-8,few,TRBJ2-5,CASSDKWEETQYF,TGTGCCAGCAGCGACAAGTGGGAAGAGACCCAGTACTTC
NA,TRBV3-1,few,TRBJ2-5,CASSQDSAFQETQYF,TGTGCCAGCAGCCAAGATAGTGCGTTCCAAGAGACCCAGTACTTC
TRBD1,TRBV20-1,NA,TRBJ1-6,CSARGQGENSPLHF,TGCAGTGCTAGAGGACAGGGGGAAAATTCACCCCTCCACTTT
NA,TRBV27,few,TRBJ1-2,CASTKDRSGGYTF,TGTGCCAGCACCAAAGACAGGTCGGGTGGCTACACCTTC
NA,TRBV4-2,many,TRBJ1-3,CASSQEPQDSGNTIYF,TGTGCCAGCAGCCAAGAACCACAGGACTCTGGAAACACCATATATTTT
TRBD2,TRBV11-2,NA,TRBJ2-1,CASSPRLADTYNEQFF,TGTGCCAGCAGCCCTAGACTAGCGGACACCTACAATGAGCAGTTCTTC
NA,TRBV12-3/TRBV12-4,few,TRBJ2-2,CASSSGPSGELFF,TGTGCCAGCAGTTCTGGCCCCTCCGGGGAGCTGTTTTTT
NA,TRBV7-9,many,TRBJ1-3,CASSFDRYGRSGNTIYF,TGTGCCAGCAGCTTTGATCGTTACGGACGCTCTGGAAACACCATATATTTT
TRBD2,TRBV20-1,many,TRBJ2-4,CSARGPGGDIQYF,TGCAGTGCTAGAGGGCCGGGGGGGGACATTCAGTACTTC
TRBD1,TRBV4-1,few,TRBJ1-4,CASSQQGAIEKLFF,TGCGCCAGCAGCCAACAGGGGGCGATTGAAAAACTGTTTTTT
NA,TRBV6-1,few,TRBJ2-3,CASSDPSAGTDTQYF,TGTGCCAGCAGTGACCCTAGCGCGGGCACAGATACGCAGTATTTT
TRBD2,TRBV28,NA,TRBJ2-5,CASSISSGGIQETQYF,TGTGCCAGCAGTATCTCTAGCGGGGGGATCCAAGAGACCCAGTACTTC
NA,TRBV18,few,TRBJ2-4,CASSPQYQTGLAKNIQYF,TGTGCCAGCTCACCACAGTACCAAACAGGACTAGCCAAAAACATTCAGTACTTC
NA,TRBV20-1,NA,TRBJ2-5,CSAQASQETQYF,TGCAGTGCTCAAGCCAGCCAAGAGACCCAGTACTTC
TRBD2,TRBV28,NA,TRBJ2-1,CASSFGASGSLEQFF,TGTGCCAGCAGTTTTGGGGCTAGCGGGAGTCTCGAGCAGTTCTTC
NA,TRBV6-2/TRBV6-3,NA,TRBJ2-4,CASSDSLRLAKNIQYF,TGTGCCAGCAGTGACTCCCTAAGACTAGCCAAAAACATTCAGTACTTC
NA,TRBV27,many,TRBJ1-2,CASGGPSSRNYGYTF,TGTGCCAGCGGGGGACCCAGTAGTAGGAACTATGGCTACACCTTC
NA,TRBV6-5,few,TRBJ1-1,CASSYSKVTEAFF,TGTGCCAGCAGTTACTCTAAGGTAACTGAAGCTTTCTTT
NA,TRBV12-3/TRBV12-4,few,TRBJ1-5,CASSSPGRSNQPQHF,TGTGCCAGCAGTTCCCCGGGGCGGAGCAATCAGCCCCAGCATTTT